The sequence of this TCR beta chain was determined in a study of blood T cell repertoires in COVID-19. Across the whole study: The origin of the acute and convalescent COVID-19 samples was the United States, Italy and Spain. Sources were T cells, B-cell-depleted T cells, or PBMCs; the material itself was cDNA or gDNA.

Original processing notes: How many nucleated cells were present was estimated from reference gene primer amplification. Libraries were prepared by immunoSEQ multiplex PCR; TCRdb keeps only in-frame clonotypes and omits some of them. V, J and clone size are taken as reported in that table, and D and trimming were inferred from the DNA itself. The table has 30,000 to 45,000 clones, around nine tenths seen once. CDR3 length: 13 residues. CDR1 is SGDLS and CDR2 is YYNGEE in the germline V gene. Trimming cost V 3 bases and J 6 bases; bases outside gene matches: 5. The chain couples TRBV9 to TRBJ1-2, with TRBD1 matching 7 bases. The TCR comes from a man in his 60s with active COVID-19. Material for sequencing was peripheral blood. The CDR3 sequence is CASSATGVDGYTF. CDR3 nucleotide sequence: TGTGCCAGCAGCGCAACAGGGGTGGATGGCTACACCTTC. Complete variable domain (other parts from reference TRBV9 and TRBJ1-2): DSGVTQTPKHLITATGQRVTLRCSPRSGDLSVYWYQQSLDQGLQFLIQYYNGEERAKGNILERFSAQQFPDLHSELNLSSLELGDSALYFCASSATGVDGYTFGSGTRLTVV.